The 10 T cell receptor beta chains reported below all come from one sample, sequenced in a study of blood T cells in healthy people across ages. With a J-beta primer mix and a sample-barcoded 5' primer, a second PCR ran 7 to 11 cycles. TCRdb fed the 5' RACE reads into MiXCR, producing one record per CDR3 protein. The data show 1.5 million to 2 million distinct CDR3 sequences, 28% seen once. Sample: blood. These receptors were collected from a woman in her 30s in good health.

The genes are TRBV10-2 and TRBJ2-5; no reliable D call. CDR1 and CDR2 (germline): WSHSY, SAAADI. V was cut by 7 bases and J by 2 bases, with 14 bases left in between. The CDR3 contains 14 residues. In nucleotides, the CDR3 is TGCGCCAGCACCGTCAGGTTAACTCAAGAGACCCAGTACTTC. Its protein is CASTVRLTQETQYF.

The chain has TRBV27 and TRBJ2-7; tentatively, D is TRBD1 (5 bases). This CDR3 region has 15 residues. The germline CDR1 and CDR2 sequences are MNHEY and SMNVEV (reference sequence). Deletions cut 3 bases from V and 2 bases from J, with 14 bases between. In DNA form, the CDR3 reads TGTGCCAGCAGTTTGAGGCCAGGGAATACCTACGAGCAGTACTTC. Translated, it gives CASSLRPGNTYEQYF.

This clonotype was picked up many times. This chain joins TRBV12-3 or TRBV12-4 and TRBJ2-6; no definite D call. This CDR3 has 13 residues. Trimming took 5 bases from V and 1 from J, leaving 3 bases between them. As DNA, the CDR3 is TGTGCCAGCAGTGAGTCTGGGGCCAACGTCCTGACTTTC. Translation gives CASSESGANVLTF.

The CDR3 DNA reads as TGTGCCAGCAGCCCCTGGGACAGGAGCTACTATGGCTACACCTTC. This encodes CASSPWDRSYYGYTF. This chain joins TRBV12-3 or TRBV12-4 and TRBJ1-2; 8 nucleotides line up with TRBD1. This CDR3 comprises 15 residues. V trimming: 6 bases; J trimming: 3 bases; junction bases outside the gene matches: 9.

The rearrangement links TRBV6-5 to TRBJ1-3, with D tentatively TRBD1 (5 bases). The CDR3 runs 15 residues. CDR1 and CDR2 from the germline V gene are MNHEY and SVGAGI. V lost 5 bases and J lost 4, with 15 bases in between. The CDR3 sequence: CASSRGARGGNTIYF. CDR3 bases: TGTGCCAGCAGTCGCGGGGCCCGAGGCGGAAACACCATATATTTT.

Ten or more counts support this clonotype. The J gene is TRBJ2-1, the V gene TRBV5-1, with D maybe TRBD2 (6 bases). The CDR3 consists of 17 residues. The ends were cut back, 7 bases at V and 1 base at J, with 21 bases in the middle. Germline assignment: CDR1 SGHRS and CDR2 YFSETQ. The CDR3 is CASGTTAGGGSYNEQFF. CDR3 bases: TGCGCCAGCGGAACAACGGCAGGAGGAGGGTCCTACAATGAGCAGTTCTTC.

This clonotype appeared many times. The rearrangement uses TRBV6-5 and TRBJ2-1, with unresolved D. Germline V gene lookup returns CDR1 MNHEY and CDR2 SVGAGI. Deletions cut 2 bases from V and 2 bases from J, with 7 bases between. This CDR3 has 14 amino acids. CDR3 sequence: CASSYRTTYNEQFF. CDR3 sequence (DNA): TGTGCCAGCAGTTACCGAACGACCTACAATGAGCAGTTCTTC.

The CDR3 region is CASSFDQGGLAKNIQYF. The CDR3, as DNA: TGCGCCAGCAGCTTTGACCAGGGAGGCCTAGCCAAAAACATTCAGTACTTC. The chain employs TRBV5-1 and TRBJ2-4; D possibly corresponds to TRBD2 (6 bases). The CDR3 contains 17 residues. The V end was cut by 2 bases, the J end by 0 bases, with 15 bases between. Per germline, CDR1 SGHRS and CDR2 YFSETQ.

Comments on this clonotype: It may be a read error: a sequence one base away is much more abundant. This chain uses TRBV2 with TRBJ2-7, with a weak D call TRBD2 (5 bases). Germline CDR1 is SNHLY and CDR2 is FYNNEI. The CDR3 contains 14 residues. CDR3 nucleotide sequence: TGTGCCCGCAGAGGACTCGCAAATTCCTACGAGCAGTACTTC. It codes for CARRGLANSYEQYF. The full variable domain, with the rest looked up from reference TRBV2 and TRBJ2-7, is EPEVTQTPSHQVTQMGQEVILRCVPISNHLYFYWYRQILGQKVEFLVSFYNNEISEKSEIFDDQFSVERPDGSNFTLKIRSTKLEDSAMYFCARRGLANSYEQYFGPGTRLTVT.

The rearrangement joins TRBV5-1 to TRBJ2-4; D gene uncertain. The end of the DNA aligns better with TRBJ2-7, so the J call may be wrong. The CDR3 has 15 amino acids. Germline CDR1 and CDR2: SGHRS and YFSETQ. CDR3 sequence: CASSLAGRPPYEQYF. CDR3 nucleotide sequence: TGCGCCAGCAGCTTGGCGGGCAGGCCCCCCTACGAGCAGTACTTC.